The rows below give T cell receptor beta chains drawn from one sample of a study of cytomegalovirus exposure and HLA in healthy donors. This table comes from immunoSEQ multiplex PCR, and its TCRdb copy is limited to in-frame clones, with some not included. The sample lists around 92,000 clones, about 83% seen once, with under 4.5% in the top ten. Sequencing input: PBMCs. The receptors derive from a female donor in good health and CMV-seropositive. The CDR3 runs from the conserved cysteine through the conserved F or W. Fields, in order: clone size, D gene, V gene, J gene, CDR3 DNA, CDR3 protein. D genes are given only for firm matches. Not all rows give a size; the values are once, few, many and, for expanded clones, a class.

.	.	TRBV5-1	TRBJ1-1	TGCGCCAGCAGCTTGGATTCGGCAGGGGTGACTGAAGCTTTCTTT	CASSLDSAGVTEAFF
.	.	TRBV10-1	TRBJ2-3	TGCGCCAGCAGTGTGCTGAGATCCGATACGCAGTATTTT	CASSVLRSDTQYF
.	TRBD1	TRBV5-4	TRBJ1-4	TGTGCCAGCAGCGTTGGAGGGGGCACTAATGAAAAACTGTTTTTT	CASSVGGGTNEKLFF
.	.	TRBV18	TRBJ1-1	TGTGCCAGCTCACCGGGTGGGAGGGACACTGAAGCTTTCTTT	CASSPGGRDTEAFF
.	.	TRBV6-4	TRBJ1-1	TGTGCCAGCAGTAGGGACTTGACCACTGAAGCTTTCTTT	CASSRDLTTEAFF
.	TRBD1	TRBV5-4	TRBJ1-2	TGTGCCAGCAGCTTGGCGACAGGGCCCCTCTATGGCTACACCTTC	CASSLATGPLYGYTF
.	TRBD2	TRBV2	TRBJ2-3	TGTGCCAGCAGTGAAGGACTAGCGGGGGTCACAGATACGCAGTATTTT	CASSEGLAGVTDTQYF
.	TRBD1	TRBV27	TRBJ1-1	TGTGCCAGCAGTTTCCAACCCCGGACAGGAGGGAACACTGAAGCTTTCTTT	CASSFQPRTGGNTEAFF
.	TRBD1	TRBV6-5	TRBJ1-2	TGTGCCAGCAGTTTCTTCAGGGGGATCTATGGCTACCCCTTC	CASSFFRGIYGYPF
once	TRBD2	TRBV6-5	TRBJ2-7	TGTGCCAGCAGTTTTGAGGGAGGGAAGGCCTACGAGCAGTACTTC	CASSFEGGKAYEQYF
.	.	TRBV30	TRBJ1-4	TGTGCCTGGAAAACGGGGGGGACCCGCGAAAAACTGTTTTTT	CAWKTGGTREKLFF
.	TRBD1	TRBV4-1	TRBJ1-1	TGCGCCAGCAGCCCCGCGGACAGGGGGACGAACACTGAAGCTTTCTTT	CASSPADRGTNTEAFF
.	TRBD1	TRBV28	TRBJ2-2	TGTGCCAGCAGTTTATCGGCAGGGGGGAACACCGGGGAGCTGTTTTTT	CASSLSAGGNTGELFF
.	TRBD1	TRBV5-4	TRBJ2-5	TGTGCCAGCAGCTTACAGGGGGCTGGGGAGACCCAGTACTTC	CASSLQGAGETQYF
few	TRBD1	TRBV5-8	TRBJ2-3	TGTGCCAGCAGCACCCCAGGGGGTATAGATACGCAGTATTTT	CASSTPGGIDTQYF
.	.	TRBV12-5	TRBJ1-5	TGTGCTAGTGGTTTGGTACTTGGGCAGTTCAATCAGCCCCAGCATTTT	CASGLVLGQFNQPQHF
.	.	TRBV6-1	TRBJ2-6	TGTGCCAGCAGTGATCCTCGCCAGGGGATCGCTGGGGCCAACGTCCTGACTTTC	CASSDPRQGIAGANVLTF
.	TRBD1	TRBV30	TRBJ1-6	TGTGCCTGGACAGGGGGGAGTTCACCCCTCCACTTT	CAWTGGSSPLHF
.	TRBD2	TRBV5-1	TRBJ2-1	TGCGCCAGCAGCTTGAGTACTAGCGGGAGCTATGAGCAGTTCTTC	CASSLSTSGSYEQFF
.	.	TRBV12-5	TRBJ1-2	TGTGCTAGTGGTTCACCCGACAGCCAAGCCTATGGCTACACCTTC	CASGSPDSQAYGYTF
once	TRBD2	TRBV19	TRBJ2-7	TGTGCCAGTAGTAAAACTAGCGGTAACTACGAGCAGTACTTC	CASSKTSGNYEQYF
.	.	TRBV5-6	TRBJ2-6	TGTGCCAGCAGCCGGGGGACAGCTGGGGCCAACGTCCTGACTTTC	CASSRGTAGANVLTF
.	TRBD1	TRBV5-6	TRBJ1-1	TGTGCCAGCAGCGGCAGGGGGAATAATGAAGCTTTCTTT	CASSGRGNNEAFF
.	.	TRBV30	TRBJ2-3	TGTGCCTGGGGCCCCATCGGAGTGAGGGCAGATACGCAGTATTTT	CAWGPIGVRADTQYF
once	TRBD1	TRBV6-5	TRBJ2-7	TGTGCCAGCGGTGGAGGACAGGGGATCTACGAGCAGTACTTC	CASGGGQGIYEQYF
once	TRBD1	TRBV11-1	TRBJ2-7	TGTGCCAGCAGCTTAGCTCGACAGGGTGAAGTGTTC	CASSLARQGEVF
.	TRBD2	TRBV7-2	TRBJ2-7	TGTGCCAGCAGCTTATCGGGGGGGTCCTACGAGCAGTACTTC	CASSLSGGSYEQYF
.	.	TRBV27	TRBJ1-5	TGTGCCAGCAGTATTAGTAGCAATCAGCCCCAGCATTTT	CASSISSNQPQHF
.	.	TRBV19	TRBJ1-2	TGTGCCAGTAGTATAAACAGTGACTATGGCTACACCTTC	CASSINSDYGYTF
.	.	TRBV5-1	TRBJ2-1	TGCGCCAGCAGCTTATTTTCCGACAATGAGCAGTTCTTC	CASSLFSDNEQFF
.	TRBD2	TRBV5-6	TRBJ2-7	TGTGCCAGCAGCTTGTGGCTAGCGGGAGGGGGTTTTTACGAGCAGTACTTC	CASSLWLAGGGFYEQYF
.	.	TRBV7-2	TRBJ1-2	TGTGCCAGCAGCTTAAGGTCCTTCGGGGGTGGCTACACCTTC	CASSLRSFGGGYTF
.	.	TRBV6-1	TRBJ2-7	TGTGCCAGCAGTGAAGGGTCAGCGGCTTCTTACGAGCAGTACTTC	CASSEGSAASYEQYF
.	TRBD1	TRBV27	TRBJ2-7	TGTGCCAGCAGGGGGACAGGGGCGATCTCCTACGAGCAGTACTTC	CASRGTGAISYEQYF
once	.	TRBV7-9	TRBJ1-4	TGTGCCAGCAGCTTAGAGAGGCCTACAGAAAAACTGTTTTTT	CASSLERPTEKLFF
.	TRBD2	TRBV4-1	TRBJ2-5	TGCGCCAGCAGCCAAGAAGGACTAGCGGTCCAAGAGACCCAGTACTTC	CASSQEGLAVQETQYF
.	TRBD1	TRBV5-1	TRBJ2-2	TGCGCCAGCAGCTTTAAACGGACAGGGGGCCAAAGCGGGGAGCTGTTTTTT	CASSFKRTGGQSGELFF
.	.	TRBV7-2	TRBJ2-7	TGTGCCAGCGGAGATCTGTTCGAGCAGTACTTC	CASGDLFEQYF
.	TRBD2	TRBV5-6	TRBJ2-2	TGTGCCAGCAGCTTGGGACTAGCGGGAGATGGCACCGGGGAGCTGTTTTTT	CASSLGLAGDGTGELFF
few	TRBD1	TRBV28	TRBJ1-2	TGTGCCAGCAGTCTGGGACAGTTCTATGGCTACACCTTC	CASSLGQFYGYTF
.	TRBD1	TRBV5-6	TRBJ1-1	TGTGCCAGCAGCTTAGACAGGGGGCTTAGCACTGAAGCTTTCTTT	CASSLDRGLSTEAFF
.	TRBD1	TRBV5-1	TRBJ2-2	TGCGCCAGCAGCTTGTCTACAGGGGTTGGCGGGGAGCTGTTTTTT	CASSLSTGVGGELFF
once	TRBD1	TRBV27	TRBJ2-7	TGTGCCAGCAGACCCAACAACGACAGGGATCGTAGGAAGCAGTACTTC	CASRPNNDRDRRKQYF
few	TRBD1	TRBV4-2	TRBJ1-2	TGTGCCAGCAGCCAACAGACAGGGGCTGGCTACACCTTC	CASSQQTGAGYTF
.	.	TRBV2	TRBJ2-7	TGTGCCAGCAGTACCCGCTGGGGGGTCTCCTACGAGCAGTACTTT	CASSTRWGVSYEQYF
.	TRBD1	TRBV29-1	TRBJ1-2	TGCAGCGTGAGGACAGGGACAACCGGGGGCTACACCTTC	CSVRTGTTGGYTF
once	.	TRBV4-1	TRBJ1-2	TGCGCCAGCAGCCAAGATCAGAACAGGGCTACTGGCTACACCTTC	CASSQDQNRATGYTF
.	TRBD1	TRBV5-6	TRBJ2-1	TGTGCCAGCAGTCACATATATCCCGGGACAGGGGTCTACAATGAGCAGTTCTTC	CASSHIYPGTGVYNEQFF
.	TRBD2	TRBV5-4	TRBJ2-7	TGTGCCAGCAGCGGCCCGGGACTAGCGGGAGCGGCCTACGAGCAGTACTTC	CASSGPGLAGAAYEQYF
.	.	TRBV19	TRBJ1-2	TGTGCCAGTAGTGGACAGTTCGGCTATGGCTACACCTTC	CASSGQFGYGYTF